This TCR beta chain stems from a study of shared clonotypes between healthy human individuals. Looked up from germline, CDR1 is SGDLS and CDR2 is YYNGEE. V was pared by 0 bases and J by 8 bases, with 10 bases between. The CDR3 is made up of 13 amino acids. Some clones are missing from TCRdb's copy, which holds only in-frame ones; the method was immunoSEQ multiplex PCR. The profile covers some 1,400,000 clones, with approximately 96% appearing a single time and about 1% taken by the ten largest. The V gene is TRBV9, the J gene TRBJ2-3; possibly TRBD2 for D (6 bases). This sequence originates from a young man in good health. Sequencing was carried out using naive CD4+ T cells sorted from blood. The subset denotes: CD45RA+ positively selected. CDR3 in amino acids: CASSVGGVFTQYF. DNA for the CDR3: TGTGCCAGCAGCGTAGGGGGGGTTTTTACGCAGTATTTT.